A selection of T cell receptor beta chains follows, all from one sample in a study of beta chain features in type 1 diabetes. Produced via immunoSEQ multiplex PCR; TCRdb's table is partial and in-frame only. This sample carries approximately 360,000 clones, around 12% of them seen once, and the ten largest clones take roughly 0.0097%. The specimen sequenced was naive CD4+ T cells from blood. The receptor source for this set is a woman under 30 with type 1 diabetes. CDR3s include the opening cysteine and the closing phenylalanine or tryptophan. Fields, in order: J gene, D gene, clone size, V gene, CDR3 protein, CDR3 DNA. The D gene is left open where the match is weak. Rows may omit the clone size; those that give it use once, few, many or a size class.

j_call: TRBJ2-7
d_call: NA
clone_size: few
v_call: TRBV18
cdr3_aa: CASSRGSSYEQYF
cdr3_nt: TGTGCCAGCTCTCGGGGGAGCTCCTACGAGCAGTACTTC

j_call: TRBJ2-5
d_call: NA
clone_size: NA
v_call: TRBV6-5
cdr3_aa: CASRGISETQYF
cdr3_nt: TGTGCCAGCCGGGGGATCTCAGAGACCCAGTACTTC

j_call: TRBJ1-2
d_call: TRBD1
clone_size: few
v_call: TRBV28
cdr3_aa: CASSVGGRQGGYTF
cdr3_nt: TGTGCCAGCAGTGTTGGAGGGAGACAGGGTGGCTACACCTTC

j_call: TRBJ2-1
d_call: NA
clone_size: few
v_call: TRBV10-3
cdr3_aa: CAISGSESEDEQFF
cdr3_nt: TGTGCCATCAGTGGGTCGGAGTCTGAGGATGAGCAGTTCTTC

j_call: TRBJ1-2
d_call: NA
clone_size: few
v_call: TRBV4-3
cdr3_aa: CASSQDSGGGGYTF
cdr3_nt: TGCGCCAGCAGCCAAGATTCGGGGGGCGGTGGCTACACCTTC

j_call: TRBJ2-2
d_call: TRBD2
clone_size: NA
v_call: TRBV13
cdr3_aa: CASSSRLALNTGELFF
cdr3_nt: TGTGCCAGCAGCTCCCGACTAGCGCTCAACACCGGGGAGCTGTTTTTT

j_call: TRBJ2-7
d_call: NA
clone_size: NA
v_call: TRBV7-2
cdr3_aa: CASSPLRGSEQYF
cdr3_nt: TGTGCCAGCAGCCCCCTGAGGGGGTCCGAGCAGTACTTC

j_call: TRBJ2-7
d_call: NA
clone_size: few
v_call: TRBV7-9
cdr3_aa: CASRSTATYEQYF
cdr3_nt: TGTGCCAGCAGATCCACAGCCACCTACGAGCAGTACTTC

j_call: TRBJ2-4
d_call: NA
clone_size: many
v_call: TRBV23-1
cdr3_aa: CASSQRAREVDIQYF
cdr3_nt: TGCGCCAGCAGTCAAAGAGCCAGGGAGGTGGACATTCAGTACTTC

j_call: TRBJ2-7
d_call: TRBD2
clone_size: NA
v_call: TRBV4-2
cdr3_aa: CASSQGGTGTSGRLYEQYF
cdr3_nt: TGTGCCAGCAGCCAAGGGGGAACCGGGACTAGCGGGAGGTTGTACGAGCAGTACTTC

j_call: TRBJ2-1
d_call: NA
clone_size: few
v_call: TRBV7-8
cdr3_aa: CASSFSGWNSNEQFF
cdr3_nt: TGTGCCAGCAGCTTCTCCGGGTGGAATAGCAATGAGCAGTTCTTC

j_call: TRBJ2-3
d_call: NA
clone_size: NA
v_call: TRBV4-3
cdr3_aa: CASSPPGGSQYF
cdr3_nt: TGCGCCAGCAGCCCCCCGGGTGGTTCGCAGTATTTT

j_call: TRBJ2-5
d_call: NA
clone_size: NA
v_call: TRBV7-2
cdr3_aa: CASSSHRGQETQYF
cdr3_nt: TGTGCCAGCAGCTCTCATAGAGGCCAAGAGACCCAGTACTTC

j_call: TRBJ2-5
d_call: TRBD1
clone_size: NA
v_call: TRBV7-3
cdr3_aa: CASSPQGGTAETQYF
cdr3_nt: TGTGCCAGCAGCCCACAGGGTGGGACAGCAGAGACCCAGTACTTC

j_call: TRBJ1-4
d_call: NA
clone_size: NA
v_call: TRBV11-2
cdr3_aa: CASRTGVYEKLFF
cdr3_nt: TGTGCCAGCAGGACAGGAGTGTATGAAAAACTGTTTTTT

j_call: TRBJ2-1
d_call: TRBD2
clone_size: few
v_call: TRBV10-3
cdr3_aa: CAISRGTSGGYSYNEQFF
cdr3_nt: TGTGCCATCAGCCGAGGGACTAGCGGGGGCTATTCCTACAATGAGCAGTTCTTC

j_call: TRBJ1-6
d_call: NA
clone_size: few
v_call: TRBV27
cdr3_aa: CASSSSQGLGNSPLHF
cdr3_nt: TGTGCCAGCAGTTCCTCTCAGGGGCTTGGTAATTCACCCCTCCACTTT